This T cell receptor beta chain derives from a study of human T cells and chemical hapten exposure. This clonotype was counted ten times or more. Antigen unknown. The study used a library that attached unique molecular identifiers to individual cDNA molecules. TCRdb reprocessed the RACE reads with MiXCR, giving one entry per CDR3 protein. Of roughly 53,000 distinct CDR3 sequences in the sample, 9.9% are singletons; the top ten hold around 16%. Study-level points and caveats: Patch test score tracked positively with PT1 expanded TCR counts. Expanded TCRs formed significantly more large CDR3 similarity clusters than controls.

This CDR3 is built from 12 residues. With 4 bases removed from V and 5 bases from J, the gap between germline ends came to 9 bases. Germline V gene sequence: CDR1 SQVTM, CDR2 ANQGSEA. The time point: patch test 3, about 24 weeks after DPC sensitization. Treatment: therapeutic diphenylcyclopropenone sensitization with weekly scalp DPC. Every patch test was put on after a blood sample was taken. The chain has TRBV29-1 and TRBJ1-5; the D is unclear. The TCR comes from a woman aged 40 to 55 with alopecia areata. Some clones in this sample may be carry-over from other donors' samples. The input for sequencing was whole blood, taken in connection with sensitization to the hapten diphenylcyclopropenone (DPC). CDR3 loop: CSVVSGDQPQHF. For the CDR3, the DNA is TGCAGCGTTGTATCTGGCGATCAGCCCCAGCATTTT.